This TCR beta chain was profiled in a study of CD8 T cells in Susac syndrome. cDNA came from about 0.5 to 1 ug RNA primed by random hexamers. One entry per CDR3 protein, called by TCRdb with MiXCR from the immunoSEQ multiplex PCR reads. The sample shows around 280,000 distinct CDR3 sequences, approximately 90% of them seen only once. CDR1 is DFQATT and CDR2 is SNEGSKA in the germline V gene (reference sequence). V was pared by 6 bases and J by 0 bases, with 23 bases between. There are 17 residues in the CDR3. From blood CD8+ and CD4+ T cells, TCR beta sequences were generated. The receptor was derived from a human donor with multiple sclerosis. Sample: CD4+ T cells from PBMCs. The chain employs TRBV20-1 and TRBJ1-1; possibly TRBD1 for D (5 bases). CDR3 in DNA: TGCAGTGCCCGTCTTTTCCAGGGTTCGGTCATGAACACTGAAGCTTTCTTT. Residues: CSARLFQGSVMNTEAFF.